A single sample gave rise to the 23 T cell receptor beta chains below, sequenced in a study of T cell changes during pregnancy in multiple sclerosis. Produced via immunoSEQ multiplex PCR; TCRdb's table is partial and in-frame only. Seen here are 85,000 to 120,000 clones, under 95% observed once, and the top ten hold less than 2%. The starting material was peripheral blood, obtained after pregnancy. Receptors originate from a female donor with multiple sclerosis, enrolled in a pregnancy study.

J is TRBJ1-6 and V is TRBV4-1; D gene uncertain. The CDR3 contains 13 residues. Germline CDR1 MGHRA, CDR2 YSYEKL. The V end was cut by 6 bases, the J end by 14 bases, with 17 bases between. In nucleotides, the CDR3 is TGCGCCAGCAGTCCCAGCGCGGGAACGGCCCTCCACTTT. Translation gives CASSPSAGTALHF.

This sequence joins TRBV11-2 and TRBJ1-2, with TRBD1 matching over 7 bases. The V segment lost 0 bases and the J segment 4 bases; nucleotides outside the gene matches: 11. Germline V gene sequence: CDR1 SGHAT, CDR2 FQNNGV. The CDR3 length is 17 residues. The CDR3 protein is CASSLDSPPAGGYGYTF. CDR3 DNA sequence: TGTGCCAGCAGCTTAGATTCTCCCCCCGCAGGGGGCTATGGCTACACCTTC.

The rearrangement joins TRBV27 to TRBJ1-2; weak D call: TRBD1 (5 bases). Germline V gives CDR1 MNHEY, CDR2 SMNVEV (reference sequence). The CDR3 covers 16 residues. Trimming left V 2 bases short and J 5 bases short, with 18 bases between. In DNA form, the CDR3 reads TGTGCCAGCAGTTTAAAGGGGCAGCTTCCCTTTTATGGCTACACCTTC. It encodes CASSLKGQLPFYGYTF.

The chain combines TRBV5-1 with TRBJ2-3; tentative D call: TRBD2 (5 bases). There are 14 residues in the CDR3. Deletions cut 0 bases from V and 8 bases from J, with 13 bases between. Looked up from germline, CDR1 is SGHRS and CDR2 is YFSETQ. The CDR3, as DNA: TGCGCCAGCAGCTTGGAGGTCGGGATGGGTACGCAGTATTTT. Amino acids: CASSLEVGMGTQYF.

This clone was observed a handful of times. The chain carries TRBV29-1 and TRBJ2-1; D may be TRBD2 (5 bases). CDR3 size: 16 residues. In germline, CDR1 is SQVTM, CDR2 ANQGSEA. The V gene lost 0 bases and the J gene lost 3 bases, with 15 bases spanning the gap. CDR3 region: CSVEDRYSGYYNEQFF. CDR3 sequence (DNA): TGCAGCGTTGAAGATCGTTATTCGGGGTACTACAATGAGCAGTTCTTC.

DNA of the CDR3: TGTGCCAGCTCGGGCCGAGCGTCGGGAGGGAACACTGAAGCTTTCTTT. This translates into CASSGRASGGNTEAFF. The chain links TRBV27 to TRBJ1-1; D unclear. V lost 8 bases, J lost 1 base, and 20 bases lay in between. Germline-derived CDR1 and CDR2 are MNHEY and SMNVEV (reference sequence). This CDR3 has 16 amino acids.

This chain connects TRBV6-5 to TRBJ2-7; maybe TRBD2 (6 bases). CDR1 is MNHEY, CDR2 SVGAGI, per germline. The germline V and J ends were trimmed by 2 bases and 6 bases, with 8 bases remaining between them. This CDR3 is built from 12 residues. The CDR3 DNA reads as TGTGCCAGCAGTTACCGGGGGTCCGAGCAGTACTTC. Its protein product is CASSYRGSEQYF.

CDR3 region: CASSSTATIDRGTGGELFF. Written as DNA, the CDR3 is TGTGCCAGTAGTTCGACCGCTACAATAGACAGGGGAACCGGCGGGGAGCTGTTTTTT. This chain joins TRBV19 and TRBJ2-2; 8 nucleotides agree with TRBD1. J was trimmed by 7 bases and V by 5 bases; bases with no gene match: 21. Germline CDR1 and CDR2: LNHDA and SQIVND (reference sequence). The CDR3 has 19 residues.

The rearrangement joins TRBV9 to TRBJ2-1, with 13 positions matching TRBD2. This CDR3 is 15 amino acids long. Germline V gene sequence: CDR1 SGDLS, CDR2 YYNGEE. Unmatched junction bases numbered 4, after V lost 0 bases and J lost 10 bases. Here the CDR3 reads CASSVGTSGRGEQFF. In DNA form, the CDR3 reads TGTGCCAGCAGCGTAGGGACTAGCGGGAGAGGGGAGCAGTTCTTC.

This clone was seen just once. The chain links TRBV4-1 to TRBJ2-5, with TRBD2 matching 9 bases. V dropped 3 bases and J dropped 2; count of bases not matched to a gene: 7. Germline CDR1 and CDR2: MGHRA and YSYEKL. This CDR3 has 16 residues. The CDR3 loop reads CASSHSPTSGQETQYF. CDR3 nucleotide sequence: TGCGCCAGCAGCCATTCCCCGACTAGCGGACAAGAGACCCAGTACTTC.

The CDR3 sequence is CAWSDVAGGLEQYF. The CDR3, as DNA: TGTGCCTGGAGTGATGTGGCGGGGGGGCTCGAGCAGTACTTC. The rearrangement uses TRBV30 and TRBJ2-7; the match to TRBD2 covers 9 bases. The V gene end was trimmed by 1 base and the J gene end by 6 bases; junction bases not matched to a gene: 7. Per the germline V gene, CDR1 is GTSNPN and CDR2 is SVGIG (reference sequence). CDR3 length equals 14 residues.

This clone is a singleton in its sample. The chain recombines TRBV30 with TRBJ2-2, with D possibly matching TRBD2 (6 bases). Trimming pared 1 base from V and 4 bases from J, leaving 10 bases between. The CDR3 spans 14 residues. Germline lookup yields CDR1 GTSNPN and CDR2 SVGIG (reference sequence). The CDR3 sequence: CAWSDGGVTGELFF. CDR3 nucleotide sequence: TGTGCCTGGAGTGACGGCGGGGTCACCGGGGAGCTGTTTTTT. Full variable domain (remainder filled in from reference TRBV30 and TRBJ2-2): SQTIHQWPATLVQPVGSPLSLECTVEGTSNPNLYWYRQAAGRGLQLLFYSVGIGQISSEVPQNLSASRPQDRQFILSSKKLLLSDSGFYLCAWSDGGVTGELFFGEGSRLTVL.

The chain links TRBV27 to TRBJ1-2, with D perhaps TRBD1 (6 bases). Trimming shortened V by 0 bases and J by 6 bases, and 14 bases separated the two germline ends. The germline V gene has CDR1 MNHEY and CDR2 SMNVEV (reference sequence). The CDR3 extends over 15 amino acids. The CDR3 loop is CASSLSGTPIDGYTF. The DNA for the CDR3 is TGTGCCAGCAGTTTATCCGGGACACCGATCGATGGCTACACCTTC.

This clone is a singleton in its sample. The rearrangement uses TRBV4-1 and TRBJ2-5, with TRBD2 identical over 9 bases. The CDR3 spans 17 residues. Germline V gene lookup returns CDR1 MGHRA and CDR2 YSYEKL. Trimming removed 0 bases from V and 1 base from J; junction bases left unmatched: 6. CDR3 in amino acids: CASSQEEAGGPQETQYF. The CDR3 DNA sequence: TGCGCCAGCAGCCAAGAGGAGGCGGGGGGGCCCCAAGAGACCCAGTACTTC.

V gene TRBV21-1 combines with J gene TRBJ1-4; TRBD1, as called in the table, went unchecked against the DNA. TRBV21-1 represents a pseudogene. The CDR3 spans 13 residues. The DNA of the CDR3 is TGTGCCACACCGGGACAGGGGAGGGAAAAACTGTTTTTT. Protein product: CATPGQGREKLFF.

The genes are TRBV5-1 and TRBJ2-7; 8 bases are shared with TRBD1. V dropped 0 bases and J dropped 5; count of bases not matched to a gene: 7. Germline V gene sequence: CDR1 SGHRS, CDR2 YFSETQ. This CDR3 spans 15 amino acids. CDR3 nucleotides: TGCGCCAGCAGCTTGGCCAGGACAGGGCACCACGAGCAGTACTTC. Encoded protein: CASSLARTGHHEQYF. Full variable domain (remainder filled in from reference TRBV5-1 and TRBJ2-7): KAGVTQTPRYLIKTRGQQVTLSCSPISGHRSVSWYQQTPGQGLQFLFEYFSETQRNKGNFPGRFSGRQFSNSRSEMNVSTLELGDSALYLCASSLARTGHHEQYFGPGTRLTVT.

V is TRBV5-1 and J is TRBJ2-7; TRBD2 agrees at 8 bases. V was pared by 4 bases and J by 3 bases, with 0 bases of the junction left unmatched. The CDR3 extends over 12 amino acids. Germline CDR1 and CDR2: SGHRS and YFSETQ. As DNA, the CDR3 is TGCGCCAGCAGCCGGGAGGGCTACGAGCAGTACTTC. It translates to CASSREGYEQYF.

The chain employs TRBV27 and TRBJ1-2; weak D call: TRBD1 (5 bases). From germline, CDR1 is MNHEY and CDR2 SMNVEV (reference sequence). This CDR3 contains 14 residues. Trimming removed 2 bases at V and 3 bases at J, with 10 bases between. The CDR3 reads CASSLGQGDYGYTF. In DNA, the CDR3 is TGTGCCAGCAGTTTAGGTCAGGGTGACTATGGCTACACCTTC.

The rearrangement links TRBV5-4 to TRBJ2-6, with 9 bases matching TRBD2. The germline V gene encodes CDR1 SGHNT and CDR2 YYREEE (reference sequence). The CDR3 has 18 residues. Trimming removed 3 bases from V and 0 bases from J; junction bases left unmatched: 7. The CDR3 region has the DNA TGTGCCAGCAGCTCGTTAGGCGGGAGGGCCTCTGGGGCCAACGTCCTGACTTTC. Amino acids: CASSSLGGRASGANVLTF.

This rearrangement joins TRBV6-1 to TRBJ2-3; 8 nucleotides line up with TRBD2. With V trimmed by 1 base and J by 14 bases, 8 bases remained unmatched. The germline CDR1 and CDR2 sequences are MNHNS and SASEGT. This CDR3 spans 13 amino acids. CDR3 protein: CASSEGGLGSWYF. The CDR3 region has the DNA TGTGCCAGCAGTGAAGGGGGACTAGGGTCGTGGTATTTT.

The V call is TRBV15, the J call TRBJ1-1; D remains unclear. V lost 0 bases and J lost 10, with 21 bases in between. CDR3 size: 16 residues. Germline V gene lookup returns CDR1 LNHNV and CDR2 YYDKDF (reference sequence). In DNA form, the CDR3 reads TGTGCCACCAGCAGAGATCGGGGAGGACGCGGGAGTTTAGCTTTCTTT. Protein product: CATSRDRGGRGSLAFF.

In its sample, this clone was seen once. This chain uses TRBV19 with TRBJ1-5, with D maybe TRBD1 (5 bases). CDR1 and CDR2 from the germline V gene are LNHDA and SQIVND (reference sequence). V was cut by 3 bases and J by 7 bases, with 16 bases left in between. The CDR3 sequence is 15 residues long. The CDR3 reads CASSIVGGDGQPQHF. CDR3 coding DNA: TGTGCCAGTAGTATTGTTGGAGGGGATGGCCAGCCCCAGCATTTT.

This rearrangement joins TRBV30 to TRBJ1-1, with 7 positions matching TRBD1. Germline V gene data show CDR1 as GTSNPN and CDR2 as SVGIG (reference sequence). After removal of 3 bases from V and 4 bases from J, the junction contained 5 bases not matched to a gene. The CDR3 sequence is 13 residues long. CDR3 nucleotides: TGTGCCTGGAGACTCCCAGGGGGCACTGAAGCTTTCTTT. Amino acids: CAWRLPGGTEAFF.